The T cell receptor (beta chain) described here comes from a study of post-analysis software for immune sequencing data. Study context: Relapsing-remitting, secondary progressive and progressive-relapsing courses of multiple sclerosis were included.

This clonotype has at least ten counts. Its antigen is undetermined. Unique molecular identifiers were carried by the TCR beta cDNA libraries. T cells numbering roughly 0.9 to 11 million gave rise to a few hundred thousand cDNA molecules. A single record per CDR3 protein comes from TCRdb applying MiXCR to the PCR reads. The sample lists about 400,000 distinct CDR3 sequences, about a third seen once, with about an eighth in the top ten. General study results and limits: People with multiple sclerosis had a significantly lower normalized Chao1 diversity than controls did. Strong co-clustering by F measure linked samples that shared a preparation batch.

This clonotype was obtained from a girl between 5 and 17 years old with multiple sclerosis. The material sequenced was blood.

As DNA, the CDR3 is TGTGCCAGCAGACCCGGACTAGCGGGACAAGAGACCCAGTACTTC. Its protein product is CASRPGLAGQETQYF. This chain uses TRBV6-5 with TRBJ2-5; 12 bases agree with TRBD2. The CDR3 is 15 amino acids. Germline values: CDR1 MNHEY, CDR2 SVGAGI. Trimming removed 6 bases from V and 2 bases from J; junction bases left unmatched: 4.